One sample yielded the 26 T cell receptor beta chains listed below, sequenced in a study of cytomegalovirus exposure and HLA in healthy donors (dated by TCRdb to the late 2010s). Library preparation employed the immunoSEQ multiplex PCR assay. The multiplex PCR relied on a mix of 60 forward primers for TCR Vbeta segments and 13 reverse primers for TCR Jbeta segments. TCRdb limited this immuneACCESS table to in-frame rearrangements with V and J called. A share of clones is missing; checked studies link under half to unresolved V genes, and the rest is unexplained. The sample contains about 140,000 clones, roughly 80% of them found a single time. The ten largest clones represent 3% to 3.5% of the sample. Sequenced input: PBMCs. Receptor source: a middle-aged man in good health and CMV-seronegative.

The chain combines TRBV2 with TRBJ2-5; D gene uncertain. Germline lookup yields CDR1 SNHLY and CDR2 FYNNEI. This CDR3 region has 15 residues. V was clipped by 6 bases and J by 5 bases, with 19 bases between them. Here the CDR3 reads CASRWSFAERETQYF. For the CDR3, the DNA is TGTGCCAGCAGATGGTCGTTCGCCGAACGGGAGACCCAGTACTTC.

The CDR3 DNA sequence: TGTGCCAGCAGTTACTCTTTAGCGGGTAGCACAGATACGCAGTATTTT. Translated: CASSYSLAGSTDTQYF. The V call is TRBV6-5, the J call TRBJ2-3; 7 nucleotides align to TRBD2. Germline V lookup: CDR1 MNHEY, CDR2 SVGAGI. Trimming at V came to 0 bases and at J to 0 bases, leaving 3 bases not matched to a gene. This CDR3 comprises 16 residues.

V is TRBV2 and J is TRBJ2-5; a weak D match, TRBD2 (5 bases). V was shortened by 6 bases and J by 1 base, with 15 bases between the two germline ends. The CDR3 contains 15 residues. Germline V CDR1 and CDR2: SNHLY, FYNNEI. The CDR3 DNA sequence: TGTGCCAGCAGACCCTTAGGTGCGGGCCAAGAGACCCAGTACTTC. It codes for CASRPLGAGQETQYF.

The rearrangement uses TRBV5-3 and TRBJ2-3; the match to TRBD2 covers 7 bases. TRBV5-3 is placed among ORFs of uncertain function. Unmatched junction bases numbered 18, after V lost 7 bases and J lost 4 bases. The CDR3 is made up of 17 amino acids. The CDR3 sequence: CARARTNKGGYADTQYF. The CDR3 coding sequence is TGTGCCAGAGCCCGCACCAACAAGGGAGGGTACGCAGATACGCAGTATTTT.

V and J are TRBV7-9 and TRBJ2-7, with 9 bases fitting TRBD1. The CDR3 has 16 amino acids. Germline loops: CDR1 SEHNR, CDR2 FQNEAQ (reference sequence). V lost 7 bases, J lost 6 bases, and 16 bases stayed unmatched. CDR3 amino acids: CASTPPQADRGGEQYF. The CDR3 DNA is TGTGCCAGCACACCACCCCAAGCAGACAGGGGGGGCGAGCAGTACTTC. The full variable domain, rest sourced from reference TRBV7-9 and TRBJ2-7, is DTGVSQNPRHKITKRGQNVTFRCDPISEHNRLYWYRQTLGQGPEFLTYFQNEAQLEKSRLLSDRFSAERPKGSFSTLEIQRTEQGDSAMYLCASTPPQADRGGEQYFGPGTRLTVT.

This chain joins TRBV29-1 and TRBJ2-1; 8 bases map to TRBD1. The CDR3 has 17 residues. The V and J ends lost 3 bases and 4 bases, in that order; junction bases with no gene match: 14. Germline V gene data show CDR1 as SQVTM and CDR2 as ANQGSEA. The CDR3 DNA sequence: TGCAGCGTTGAGGGTACTTCGGGGACAGGACCATACAATGAGCAGTTCTTC. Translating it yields CSVEGTSGTGPYNEQFF.

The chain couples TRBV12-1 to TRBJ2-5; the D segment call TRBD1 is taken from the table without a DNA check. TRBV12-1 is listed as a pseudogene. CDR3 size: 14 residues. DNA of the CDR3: TGTGCCAGCAGCAGTATGCGCAGGGCGGAGACCCAGTACTTC. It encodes CASSSMRRAETQYF.

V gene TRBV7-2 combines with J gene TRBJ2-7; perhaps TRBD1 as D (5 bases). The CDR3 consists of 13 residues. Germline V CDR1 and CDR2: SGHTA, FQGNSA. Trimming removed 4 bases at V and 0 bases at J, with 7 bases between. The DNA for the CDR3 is TGTGCCAGCAGCTCCGACAGCTCCTACGAGCAGTACTTC. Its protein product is CASSSDSSYEQYF.

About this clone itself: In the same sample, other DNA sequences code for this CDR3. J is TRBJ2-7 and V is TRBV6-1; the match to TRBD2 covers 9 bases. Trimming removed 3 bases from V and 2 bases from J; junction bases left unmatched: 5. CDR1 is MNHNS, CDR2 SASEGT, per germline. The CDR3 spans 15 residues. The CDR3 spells CASSEGLAGTYEQYF. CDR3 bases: TGTGCCAGCAGTGAGGGGCTAGCGGGGACCTACGAGCAGTACTTC.

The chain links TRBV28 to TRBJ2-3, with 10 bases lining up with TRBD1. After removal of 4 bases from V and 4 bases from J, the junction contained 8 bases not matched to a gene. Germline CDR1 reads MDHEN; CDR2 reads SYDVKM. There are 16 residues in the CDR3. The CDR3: CASSSQGTGVPDTQYF. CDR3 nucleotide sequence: TGTGCCAGCAGTTCGCAGGGGACAGGGGTCCCAGATACGCAGTATTTT. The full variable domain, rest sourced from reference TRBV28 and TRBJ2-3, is DVKVTQSSRYLVKRTGEKVFLECVQDMDHENMFWYRQDPGLGLRLIYFSYDVKMKEKGDIPEGYSVSREKKERFSLILESASTNQTSMYLCASSSQGTGVPDTQYFGPGTRLTVL.

The CDR3 sequence is CASSLMGLNTGELFF. CDR3 in DNA: TGTGCCAGCAGCTTAATGGGCCTGAACACCGGGGAGCTGTTTTTT. J is TRBJ2-2 and V is TRBV11-3, with D unclear. CDR1 SGHNT and CDR2 YENEEA come from the germline V gene. CDR3 size: 15 residues. The ends were cut back, 2 bases at V and 1 base at J, with 8 bases in the middle.

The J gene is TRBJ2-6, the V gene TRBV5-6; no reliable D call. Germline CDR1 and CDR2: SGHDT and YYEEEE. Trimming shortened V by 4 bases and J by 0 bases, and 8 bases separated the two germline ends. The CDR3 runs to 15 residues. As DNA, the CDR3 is TGTGCCAGCAGCCCGCGAATCTCTGGGGCCAACGTCCTGACTTTC. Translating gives CASSPRISGANVLTF.

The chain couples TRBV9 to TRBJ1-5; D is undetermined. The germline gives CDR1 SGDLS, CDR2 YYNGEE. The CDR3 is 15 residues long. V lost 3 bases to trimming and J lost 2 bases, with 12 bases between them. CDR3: CASSAEGSGNQPQHF. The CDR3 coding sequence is TGTGCCAGCAGCGCAGAGGGAAGTGGCAATCAGCCCCAGCATTTT.

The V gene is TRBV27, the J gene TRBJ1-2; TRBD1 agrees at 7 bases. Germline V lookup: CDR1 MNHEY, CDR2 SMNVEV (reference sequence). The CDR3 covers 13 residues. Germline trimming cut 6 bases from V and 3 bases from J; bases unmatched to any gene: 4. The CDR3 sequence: CASRTGPDYGYTF. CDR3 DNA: TGTGCCAGCAGGACAGGGCCGGACTATGGCTACACCTTC.

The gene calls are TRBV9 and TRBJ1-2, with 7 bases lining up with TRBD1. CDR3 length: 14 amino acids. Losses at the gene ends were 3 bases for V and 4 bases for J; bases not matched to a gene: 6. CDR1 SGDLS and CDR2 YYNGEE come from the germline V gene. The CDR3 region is CASSAGTASYGYTF. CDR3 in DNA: TGTGCCAGCAGCGCGGGGACAGCCAGCTATGGCTACACCTTC.

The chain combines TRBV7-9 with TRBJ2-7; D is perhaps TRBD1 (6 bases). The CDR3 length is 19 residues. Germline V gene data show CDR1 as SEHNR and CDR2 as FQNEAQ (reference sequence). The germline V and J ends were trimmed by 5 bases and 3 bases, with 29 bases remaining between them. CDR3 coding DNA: TGTGCCAGCAGCAAAATGGGCTTACAGGGCTCGAGAATCAGCTACGAGCAGTACTTC. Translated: CASSKMGLQGSRISYEQYF. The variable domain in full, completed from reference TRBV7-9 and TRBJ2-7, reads DTGVSQNPRHKITKRGQNVTFRCDPISEHNRLYWYRQTLGQGPEFLTYFQNEAQLEKSRLLSDRFSAERPKGSFSTLEIQRTEQGDSAMYLCASSKMGLQGSRISYEQYFGPGTRLTVT.

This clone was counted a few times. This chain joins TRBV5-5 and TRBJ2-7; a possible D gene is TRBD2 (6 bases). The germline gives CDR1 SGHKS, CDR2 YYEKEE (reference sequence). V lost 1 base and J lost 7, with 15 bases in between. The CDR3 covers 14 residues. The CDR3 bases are TGTGCCAGCAGCTTGACACAGGCCGGAGGGGAGCAGTACTTC. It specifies CASSLTQAGGEQYF.

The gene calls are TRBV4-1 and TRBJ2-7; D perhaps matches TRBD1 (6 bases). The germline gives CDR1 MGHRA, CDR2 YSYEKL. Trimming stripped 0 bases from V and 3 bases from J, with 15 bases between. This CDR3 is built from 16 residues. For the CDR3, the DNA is TGCGCCAGCAGCCAAGACCGACAGGACGTTTACTACGAGCAGTACTTC. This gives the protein CASSQDRQDVYYEQYF.

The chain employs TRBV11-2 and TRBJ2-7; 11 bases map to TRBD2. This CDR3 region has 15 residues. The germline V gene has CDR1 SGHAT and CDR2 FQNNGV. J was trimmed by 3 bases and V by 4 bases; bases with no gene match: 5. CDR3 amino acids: CASSYLAGGLYEQYF. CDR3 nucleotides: TGTGCCAGCAGCTATCTAGCGGGAGGCCTCTACGAGCAGTACTTC.

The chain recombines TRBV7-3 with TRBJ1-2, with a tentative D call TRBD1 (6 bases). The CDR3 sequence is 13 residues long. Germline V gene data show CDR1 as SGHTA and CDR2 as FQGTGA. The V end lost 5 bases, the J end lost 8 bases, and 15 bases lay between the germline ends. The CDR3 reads CASSAPTGYGYTF. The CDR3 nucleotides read TGTGCCAGCAGCGCCCCTACAGGGTACGGCTACACCTTC.

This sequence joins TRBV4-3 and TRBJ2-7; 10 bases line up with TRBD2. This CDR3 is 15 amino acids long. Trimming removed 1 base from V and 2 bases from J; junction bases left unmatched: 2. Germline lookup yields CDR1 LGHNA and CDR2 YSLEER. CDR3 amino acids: CASSQGTSGAYEQYF. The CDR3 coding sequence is TGCGCCAGCAGCCAAGGAACTAGCGGGGCCTACGAGCAGTACTTC.

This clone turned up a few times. CDR3 in amino acids: CASSENRGRNSPLHF. The DNA for the CDR3 is TGTGCCAGCAGTGAAAACAGGGGAAGGAATTCACCCCTCCACTTT. The gene calls are TRBV6-1 and TRBJ1-6, with TRBD1 matching 7 bases. The CDR3 contains 15 residues. Germline V gene data show CDR1 as MNHNS and CDR2 as SASEGT. V was pared by 2 bases and J by 7 bases, with 5 bases of the junction left unmatched.

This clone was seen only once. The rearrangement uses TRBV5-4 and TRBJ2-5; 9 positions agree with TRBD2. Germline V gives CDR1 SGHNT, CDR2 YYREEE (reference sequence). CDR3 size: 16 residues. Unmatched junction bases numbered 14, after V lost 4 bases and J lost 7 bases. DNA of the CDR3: TGTGCCAGCAGCCCTTTCGCGGGGGGGGTCCCGCGGACCCAGTACTTC. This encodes CASSPFAGGVPRTQYF.

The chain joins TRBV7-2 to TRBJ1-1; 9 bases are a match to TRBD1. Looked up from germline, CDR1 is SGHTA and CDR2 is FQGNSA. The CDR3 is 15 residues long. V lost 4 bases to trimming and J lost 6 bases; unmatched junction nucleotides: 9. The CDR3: CASSSAGTGIPEAFF. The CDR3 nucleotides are TGTGCCAGCAGCTCGGCCGGGACAGGGATCCCTGAAGCTTTCTTT.

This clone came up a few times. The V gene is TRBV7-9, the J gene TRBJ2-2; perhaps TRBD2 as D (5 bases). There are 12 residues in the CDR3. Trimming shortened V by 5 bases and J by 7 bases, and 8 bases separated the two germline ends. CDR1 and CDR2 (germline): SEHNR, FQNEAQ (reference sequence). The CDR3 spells CASSGEYGELFF. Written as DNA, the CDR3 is TGTGCCAGCAGCGGGGAGTACGGGGAGCTGTTTTTT.

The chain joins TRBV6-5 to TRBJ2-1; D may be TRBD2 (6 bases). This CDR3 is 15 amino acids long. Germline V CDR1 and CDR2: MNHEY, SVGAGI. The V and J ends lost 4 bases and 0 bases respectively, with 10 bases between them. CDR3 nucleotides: TGTGCCAGCAGTTTAGCGGAACCCTCCTACAATGAGCAGTTCTTC. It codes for CASSLAEPSYNEQFF.